Presented here are 22 T cell receptor beta chains from one specimen sequenced in a study of T cells in Graves' hyperthyroidism and ophthalmopathy. Amplified TCR beta CDR3 regions derived from RNA transcripts. A first-round RT-PCR of the TCR CDR3 used the HTBI primer set. Each CDR3 protein gets one entry after TCRdb re-called the multiplex PCR reads with MiXCR. The repertoire consists of about 420,000 distinct CDR3 sequences, with more than 15% occurring once and the leading ten covering about 14%. Sequenced input: blood. Every receptor here comes from a woman younger than 30 with Graves' hyperthyroidism.

Written as DNA, the CDR3 is TGTGCCAGCAGTCCTCGACAGTTTAGTATGAACACTGAAGCTTTCTTT. It is translated as CASSPRQFSMNTEAFF. V usage is TRBV27 and J usage is TRBJ1-1; TRBD1 is a possible D gene (5 bases). The CDR3 is 16 amino acids. V was pared by 5 bases and J by 0 bases, with 16 bases between. CDR1 and CDR2 (germline): MNHEY, SMNVEV (reference sequence).

This clonotype showed up many times. V is TRBV10-3 and J is TRBJ1-5, with a weak D call TRBD1 (6 bases). V lost 10 bases, J lost 6 bases, and 16 bases lay in between. Per the germline V gene, CDR1 is ENHRY and CDR2 is SYGVKD. CDR3 length: 13 residues. CDR3 sequence: CATRDIDRQPQHF. The DNA for the CDR3 is TGTGCCACCAGGGACATCGATCGTCAGCCCCAGCATTTT.

This clonotype has at least ten counts. This sequence joins TRBV13 and TRBJ1-1; D gene unclear. Looked up from germline, CDR1 is PRHDT and CDR2 is FYEKMQ (reference sequence). V was clipped by 5 bases and J by 7 bases, with 11 bases between them. CDR3 size: 12 residues. DNA of the CDR3: TGTGCCAGCAGCCTGACATTGGGTGAAGCTTTCTTT. Its translation is CASSLTLGEAFF.

This rearrangement joins TRBV20-1 to TRBJ2-4; a weak D match, TRBD2 (6 bases). CDR1 DFQATT and CDR2 SNEGSKA come from the germline V gene (reference sequence). V dropped 3 bases and J dropped 1 base, with 10 bases sitting between them. This CDR3 region has 14 residues. The CDR3 is CSASAGTAKNIQYF. For the CDR3, the DNA is TGCAGTGCTAGCGCCGGGACTGCCAAAAACATTCAGTACTTC.

This sequence joins TRBV4-1 and TRBJ1-5, with D unresolved. The V end lost 5 bases, the J end lost 4 bases, and 12 bases lay between the germline ends. This CDR3 contains 14 residues. Germline V lookup: CDR1 MGHRA, CDR2 YSYEKL. The CDR3 coding sequence is TGCGCCAGCAGCTCAGGACTGATAAATCAGCCCCAGCATTTT. Protein sequence: CASSSGLINQPQHF.

This clonotype was counted between two and nine times. The gene calls are TRBV5-1 and TRBJ2-1; 7 positions agree with TRBD2. The CDR3 runs to 17 residues. J gave up 0 bases and V 3 bases, and 9 bases lay outside the gene matches. Germline assignment: CDR1 SGHRS and CDR2 YFSETQ. The CDR3 loop is CASSSYMGGSSYNEQFF. DNA for the CDR3: TGCGCCAGCAGCTCGTACATGGGGGGGAGCTCCTACAATGAGCAGTTCTTC. Filled out from reference TRBV5-1 and TRBJ2-1, the complete variable domain reads KAGVTQTPRYLIKTRGQQVTLSCSPISGHRSVSWYQQTPGQGLQFLFEYFSETQRNKGNFPGRFSGRQFSNSRSEMNVSTLELGDSALYLCASSSYMGGSSYNEQFFGPGTRLTVL.

The genes are TRBV12-3 or TRBV12-4 and TRBJ2-4; D is ambiguous. The CDR3 length is 13 residues. V shed 5 bases and J shed 6 bases, with 11 bases lying between them. CDR3 sequence (DNA): TGTGCCAGCAGTCCTATCAAGGGAAACATTCAGTACTTC. This encodes CASSPIKGNIQYF.

The chain employs TRBV7-9 and TRBJ2-7; TRBD2 agrees at 8 bases. V was pared by 0 bases and J by 4 bases, with 5 bases of the junction left unmatched. Germline V gene data show CDR1 as SEHNR and CDR2 as FQNEAQ (reference sequence). The CDR3 is made up of 15 amino acids. The CDR3 protein is CASSLALTGGYEQYF. The CDR3 region has the DNA TGTGCCAGCAGCTTAGCGTTGACGGGAGGGTACGAGCAGTACTTC. The full variable domain, rest sourced from reference TRBV7-9 and TRBJ2-7, is DTGVSQNPRHKITKRGQNVTFRCDPISEHNRLYWYRQTLGQGPEFLTYFQNEAQLEKSRLLSDRFSAERPKGSFSTLEIQRTEQGDSAMYLCASSLALTGGYEQYFGPGTRLTVT.

This clonotype was seen a handful of times. J is TRBJ1-1 and V is TRBV10-2; a possible D gene is TRBD1 (5 bases). The CDR3 has 13 residues. CDR1 is WSHSY and CDR2 is SAAADI in the germline V gene. Trimming took 4 bases from V and 8 from J, leaving 14 bases between them. The CDR3 DNA sequence: TGCGCCAGCAGTGGAGGGGCCCAGAGAGAAGCTTTCTTT. Translating it yields CASSGGAQREAFF.

The V and J genes are TRBV10-3 and TRBJ2-3; 7 bases line up with TRBD1. Germline CDR1 ENHRY, CDR2 SYGVKD. The CDR3 has 13 residues. V lost 8 bases and J lost 5; bases outside the gene matches: 7. CDR3 coding DNA: TGTGCCATCGGCCCACAGGGGCTAGATACGCAGTATTTT. Its translation is CAIGPQGLDTQYF.

Concerning this clonotype itself: The junction shows a germline mismatch at one end, possibly a read error. The gene calls are TRBV7-7 and TRBJ2-1, with 10 bases that match TRBD1. Looked up from germline, CDR1 is SSHAT and CDR2 is FNYEAQ (reference sequence). The CDR3 loop spans 15 amino acids. The CDR3 loop is CASSSGQGPKNEQFF. Here the CDR3 DNA reads TGTGCTAGCAGCTCGGGACAGGGGCCGAAAAATGAGCAGTTCTTC. Variable domain in full (rest from reference TRBV7-7 and TRBJ2-1): GAGVSQSPRYKVTKRGQDVTLRCDPISSHATLYWYQQALGQGPEFLTYFNYEAQPDKSGLPSDRFSAERPEGSISTLTIQRTEQRDSAMYRCASSSGQGPKNEQFFGPGTRLTVL.

This clonotype has a handful of counts. The chain combines TRBV5-4 with TRBJ2-7; TRBD1 matches at 8 bases. V gave up 4 bases and J gave up 3 bases; unmatched junction bases: 6. This CDR3 has 14 residues. Germline values: CDR1 SGHNT, CDR2 YYREEE (reference sequence). The CDR3 sequence: CASSTPDRGYEQYF. Written as DNA, the CDR3 is TGTGCCAGCAGCACCCCTGACAGGGGCTACGAGCAGTACTTC. The full variable domain, in which reference TRBV5-4 and TRBJ2-7 provide the parts outside the CDR3, is ETGVTQSPTHLIKTRGQQVTLRCSSQSGHNTVSWYQQALGQGPQFIFQYYREEENGRGNFPPRFSGLQFPNYSSELNVNALELDDSALYLCASSTPDRGYEQYFGPGTRLTVT.

V is TRBV6-1 and J is TRBJ2-1, with 9 bases that match TRBD2. The germline gives CDR1 MNHNS, CDR2 SASEGT. The J segment lost 9 bases and the V segment lost 7 bases, leaving 13 bases of the junction unmatched. The CDR3 is made up of 15 amino acids. As DNA, the CDR3 is TGTGCCAGCATGAGGAATCGGCGGGGGGGCGGTGAGCAGTTCTTC. Translating gives CASMRNRRGGGEQFF.

This clonotype was observed at least ten times. CDR3 sequence reads: CASSDPKGTNYGYTF. Here the CDR3 DNA reads TGTGCCAGCAGTGATCCGAAGGGAACGAACTATGGCTACACCTTC. V and J are TRBV6-1 and TRBJ1-2; no definite D call. The germline V and J ends were trimmed by 3 bases and 2 bases, with 13 bases remaining between them. The CDR3 spans 15 residues. The germline V gene has CDR1 MNHNS and CDR2 SASEGT.

This clonotype was seen many times. This chain links TRBV29-1 with TRBJ2-6; TRBD1 is a possible D gene (6 bases). The CDR3 consists of 18 residues. The ends were cut back, 4 bases at V and 0 bases at J, with 19 bases in the middle. Germline V lookup: CDR1 SQVTM, CDR2 ANQGSEA. This chain's CDR3 is CSVVTGLTLHSGANVLTF. DNA for the CDR3: TGCAGCGTTGTAACAGGGCTCACCCTTCACTCTGGGGCCAACGTCCTGACTTTC.

V usage is TRBV12-3 or TRBV12-4 and J usage is TRBJ1-5; D gene ambiguous. With 3 bases removed from V and 2 bases from J, the gap between germline ends came to 5 bases. CDR3 length equals 13 residues. The CDR3 protein is CASSFMGNQPQHF. The CDR3 DNA sequence: TGTGCCAGCAGTTTTATGGGCAATCAGCCCCAGCATTTT.

The J gene is TRBJ2-5, the V gene TRBV10-1, with 8 nucleotides matching TRBD2. The CDR3 consists of 15 residues. The V gene end was trimmed by 3 bases and the J gene end by 2 bases; junction bases not matched to a gene: 5. Germline V gene sequence: CDR1 WNHNN, CDR2 SYGVQD (reference sequence). The CDR3 DNA follows: TGCGCCAGCAGTGACAGGAGCGGGGGACAAGAGACCCAGTACTTC. Translation: CASSDRSGGQETQYF.

This clonotype has only a few counts. V gene TRBV29-1 combines with J gene TRBJ2-1; 8 nucleotides align to TRBD2. Germline assignment: CDR1 SQVTM and CDR2 ANQGSEA. The CDR3 extends over 16 amino acids. Losses at the gene ends were 8 bases for V and 0 bases for J; bases not matched to a gene: 12. The CDR3 bases are TGCAGCATCCGGGGGGGACGCAAGAGCTCCTACAATGAGCAGTTCTTC. Protein product: CSIRGGRKSSYNEQFF.

This clonotype was recorded a few times. V and J are TRBV29-1 and TRBJ1-2; D unclear. The germline V gene encodes CDR1 SQVTM and CDR2 ANQGSEA. This CDR3 is 13 amino acids long. V was shortened by 0 bases and J by 4 bases, with 9 bases between the two germline ends. The CDR3 loop is CSVEDGPRYGYTF. CDR3 DNA: TGCAGCGTTGAAGACGGCCCGCGCTATGGCTACACCTTC.

This clonotype was counted only a few times. The J gene is TRBJ1-5, the V gene TRBV7-2; no reliable D call. The V gene lost 1 base and the J gene lost 9 bases, with 10 bases spanning the gap. This CDR3 is built from 13 residues. Germline loops: CDR1 SGHTA, CDR2 FQGNSA. CDR3 sequence reads: CASSLEDRMPQHF. The CDR3 DNA is TGTGCCAGCAGCTTAGAAGACCGCATGCCCCAGCATTTT. Supplemented by reference TRBV7-2 and TRBJ1-5, the full variable domain reads GAGVSQSPSNKVTEKGKDVELRCDPISGHTALYWYRQSLGQGLEFLIYFQGNSAPDKSGLPSDRFSAERTGGSVSTLTIQRTQQEDSAVYLCASSLEDRMPQHFGDGTRLSIL.

The CDR3 nucleotides read TGCAGTGCTTTAGGACTAGTCTCCTACAATGAGCAGTTCTTC. This gives the protein CSALGLVSYNEQFF. The chain links TRBV20-1 to TRBJ2-1, with TRBD2 identical over 7 bases. Losses at the gene ends were 5 bases for V and 0 bases for J; bases not matched to a gene: 4. The CDR3 spans 14 residues. The germline CDR1 and CDR2 sequences are DFQATT and SNEGSKA (reference sequence).

This clonotype was seen repeatedly, ten times or more. The chain combines TRBV10-2 with TRBJ2-2; tentatively, D is TRBD1 or TRBD2 (5 bases each). The germline V gene encodes CDR1 WSHSY and CDR2 SAAADI. V lost 0 bases to trimming and J lost 6 bases, with 11 bases between them. The CDR3 is 15 residues long. The CDR3 sequence is CASSESKLGAGELFF. The CDR3 region has the DNA TGCGCCAGCAGTGAGTCGAAACTAGGGGCCGGGGAGCTGTTTTTT.